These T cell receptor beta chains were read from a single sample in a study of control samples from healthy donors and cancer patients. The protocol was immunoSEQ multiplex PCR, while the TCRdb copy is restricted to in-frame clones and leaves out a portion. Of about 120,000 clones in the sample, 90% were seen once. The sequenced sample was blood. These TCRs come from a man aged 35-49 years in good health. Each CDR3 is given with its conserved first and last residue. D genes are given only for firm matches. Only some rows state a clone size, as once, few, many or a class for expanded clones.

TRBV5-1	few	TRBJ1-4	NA	CASSPEGRNLINEKLFF	TGCGCCAGCAGCCCGGAGGGGCGCAACCTTATTAATGAAAAACTGTTTTTT
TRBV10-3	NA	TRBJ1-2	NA	CAIRGEIGTNDGYTF	TGTGCCATCAGGGGGGAGATAGGGACAAACGACGGCTACACCTTC
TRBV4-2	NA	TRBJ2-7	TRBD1	CASSPSGQTYEQYF	TGTGCCAGCAGCCCCTCGGGACAGACCTACGAGCAGTACTTC
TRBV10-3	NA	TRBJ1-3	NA	CAISSGNTIYF	TGTGCCATCAGCTCTGGAAACACCATATATTTT
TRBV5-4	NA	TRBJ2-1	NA	CASSLVTDLGEQFF	TGTGCCAGCAGCTTGGTAACGGATCTAGGTGAGCAGTTCTTC
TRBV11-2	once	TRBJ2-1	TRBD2	CASSGFTSGIDNEQFF	TGTGCCAGCAGCGGCTTTACTAGCGGGATAGACAATGAGCAGTTCTTC
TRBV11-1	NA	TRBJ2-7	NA	CASSSGAPYEQYF	TGTGCCAGCAGCTCCGGGGCCCCCTACGAGCAGTACTTC
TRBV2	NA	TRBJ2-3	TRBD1	CASSEEGQGADTQYF	TGTGCCAGCAGTGAAGAGGGACAGGGTGCAGATACGCAGTATTTT
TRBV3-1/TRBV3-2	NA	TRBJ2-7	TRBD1	CASSQPHATGGILEQYF	TGTGCCAGCAGCCAACCTCACGCTACAGGGGGCATTTTAGAGCAGTACTTC
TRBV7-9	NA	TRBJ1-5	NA	CASSLTGSNQPQHF	TGTGCCAGCAGCTTAACAGGGAGCAATCAGCCCCAGCATTTT
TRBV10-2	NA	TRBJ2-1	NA	CASVRDGGGTYNEQFF	TGCGCCAGCGTTAGGGATGGGGGGGGGACATACAATGAGCAGTTCTTC
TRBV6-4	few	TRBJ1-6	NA	CASSAQSSYNSPLHF	TGTGCCAGCAGTGCTCAAAGCTCCTATAATTCACCCCTCCACTTT
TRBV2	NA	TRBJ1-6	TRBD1	CASSLRGQGSYNSPLHF	TGTGCCAGCTCCTTAAGGGGACAGGGTTCCTATAATTCACCCCTCCACTTT
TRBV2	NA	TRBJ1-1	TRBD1	CASKGRGPTGGAFF	TGTGCCAGCAAGGGCAGGGGGCCCACCGGGGGAGCTTTCTTT
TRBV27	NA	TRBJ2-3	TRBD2	CASRPGLWGGTDTQYF	TGTGCCAGCCGACCGGGACTATGGGGTGGAACAGATACGCAGTATTTT
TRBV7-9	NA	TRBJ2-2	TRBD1	CASSLGQGNSGELFF	TGTGCCAGCAGCTTGGGACAGGGGAATTCCGGGGAGCTGTTTTTT
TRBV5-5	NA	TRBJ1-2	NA	CASSPTTRAWGYTF	TGTGCCAGCAGCCCAACGACCCGGGCGTGGGGCTACACCTTC
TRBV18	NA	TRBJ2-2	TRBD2	CASSPGLAGVGELFF	TGTGCCAGCTCACCCGGACTAGCGGGGGTCGGGGAGCTGTTTTTT
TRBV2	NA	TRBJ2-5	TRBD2	CASSAAGGGRETQYF	TGTGCCAGCAGTGCGGCCGGCGGGGGGAGGGAGACCCAGTACTTC
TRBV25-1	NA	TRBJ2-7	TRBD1	CASSKTGAYEQYF	TGTGCCAGCAGTAAGACAGGGGCCTACGAGCAGTACTTC
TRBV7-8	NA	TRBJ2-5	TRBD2	CASSQTGTSATQYF	TGTGCCAGCAGCCAAACCGGGACTAGCGCTACCCAGTACTTC
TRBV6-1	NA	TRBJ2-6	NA	CASDLRGSGANVLTF	TGTGCCAGCGACCTACGTGGCTCTGGGGCCAACGTCCTGACTTTC
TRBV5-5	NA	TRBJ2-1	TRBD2	CASSSGGGYYNEQFF	TGTGCCAGCAGCTCGGGCGGGGGATACTACAATGAGCAGTTCTTC
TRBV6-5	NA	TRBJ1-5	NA	CASRGWYSNQPQHF	TGTGCCAGCAGGGGTTGGTATAGCAATCAGCCCCAGCATTTT
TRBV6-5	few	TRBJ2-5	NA	CASNNGLQETQYF	TGTGCCAGCAATAACGGACTACAAGAGACCCAGTACTTC
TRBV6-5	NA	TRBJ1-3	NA	CASIWGGNTIYF	TGTGCCAGCATATGGGGGGGAAACACCATATATTTT
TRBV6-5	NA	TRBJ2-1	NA	CASSYTSTGTYNEQFF	TGTGCCAGCAGTTACACCTCGACGGGAACCTACAATGAGCAGTTCTTC
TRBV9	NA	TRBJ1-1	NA	CASSVAGQPFEAFF	TGTGCCAGCAGCGTAGCTGGCCAGCCTTTCGAAGCTTTCTTT
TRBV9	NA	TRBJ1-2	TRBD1	CASSVGSDRGRVNYGYTF	TGTGCCAGCAGCGTCGGTTCGGACAGGGGGCGCGTGAACTATGGCTACACCTTC
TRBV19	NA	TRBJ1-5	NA	CASSILGDQPQHF	TGTGCCAGTAGTATACTTGGAGATCAGCCCCAGCATTTT
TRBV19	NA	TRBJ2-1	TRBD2	CASSISTSGAIEQFF	TGTGCCAGTAGTATATCGACTAGCGGGGCTATTGAGCAGTTCTTC
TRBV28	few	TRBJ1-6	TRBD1	CATTGTDYSPLHF	TGTGCCACTACCGGGACAGATTATTCACCCCTCCACTTT
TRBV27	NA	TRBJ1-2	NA	CASSPGGEDYGYTF	TGTGCCAGCAGTCCCGGGGGGGAGGACTATGGCTACACCTTC
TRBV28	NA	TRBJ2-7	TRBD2	CATGGGAYEQYF	TGTGCCACCGGGGGGGGAGCCTACGAGCAGTACTTC
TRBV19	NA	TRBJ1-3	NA	CASSDLSGNTIYF	TGTGCCAGTTCCGACTTGAGCGGAAACACCATATATTTT
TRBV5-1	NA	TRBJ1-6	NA	CASSMGPGGNSPLHF	TGCGCCAGCAGCATGGGACCGGGGGGTAATTCACCCCTCCACTTT
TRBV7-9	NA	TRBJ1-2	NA	CASSPRARALNYGYTF	TGTGCCAGCAGCCCCAGGGCCAGAGCTCTTAACTATGGCTACACCTTC
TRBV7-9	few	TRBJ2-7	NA	CASSFKQGDQPYEQYF	TGTGCCAGCAGCTTTAAACAGGGTGACCAGCCCTACGAGCAGTACTTC
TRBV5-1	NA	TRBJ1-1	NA	CASSLRGPNTEAFF	TGCGCCAGCAGCTTGAGGGGTCCCAACACTGAAGCTTTCTTT
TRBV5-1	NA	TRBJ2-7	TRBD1	CASSLGTGAYEQYF	TGCGCCAGCAGCTTGGGGACAGGGGCCTACGAGCAGTACTTC
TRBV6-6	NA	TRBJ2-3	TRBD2	CASSLVRGGIDTQYF	TGTGCCAGCAGTTTAGTGCGGGGGGGGATAGATACGCAGTATTTT
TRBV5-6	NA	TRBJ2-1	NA	CASSLLDGEQFF	TGTGCCAGCAGCTTGTTGGACGGTGAGCAGTTCTTC
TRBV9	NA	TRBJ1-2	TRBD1	CASSARQGLVGYTF	TGTGCCAGCAGCGCCCGACAGGGCCTAGTTGGCTACACCTTC
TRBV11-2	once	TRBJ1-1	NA	CASRRAMGGTEAFF	TGTGCCAGCAGACGCGCGATGGGTGGGACTGAAGCTTTCTTT
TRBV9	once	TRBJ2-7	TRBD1	CASSVADRGPYEQYF	TGTGCCAGCAGCGTAGCTGACAGGGGCCCCTACGAGCAGTACTTC
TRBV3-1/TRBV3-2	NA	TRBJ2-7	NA	CASSQASYEQYF	TGTGCCAGCAGCCAAGCTTCTTACGAGCAGTACTTC
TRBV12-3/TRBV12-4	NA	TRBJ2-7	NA	CASSLGYEQYF	TGTGCCAGCAGCTTGGGCTACGAGCAGTACTTC
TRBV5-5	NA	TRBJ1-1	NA	CASSASMPDWGTEAFF	TGTGCCAGCAGCGCCTCTATGCCTGACTGGGGCACTGAAGCTTTCTTT
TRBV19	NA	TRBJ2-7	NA	CASSIGEYYEQYF	TGTGCCAGTAGTATAGGGGAATACTACGAGCAGTACTTC
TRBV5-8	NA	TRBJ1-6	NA	CASSPQPTGADSPLHF	TGTGCCAGCAGCCCGCAGCCTACGGGGGCGGATTCACCCCTCCACTTT
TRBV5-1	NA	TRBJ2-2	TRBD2	CASSSYLAGGPLAGELFF	TGCGCCAGCAGCTCGTATCTAGCGGGGGGGCCCTTGGCCGGGGAGCTGTTTTTT
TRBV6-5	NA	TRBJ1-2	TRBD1	CASSRDRVIGYTF	TGTGCCAGCAGTCGCGACAGGGTAATTGGCTACACCTTC
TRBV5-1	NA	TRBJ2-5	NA	CASTLSGTQLYQETQYF	TGCGCCAGCACACTTAGTGGGACACAACTCTACCAAGAGACCCAGTACTTC